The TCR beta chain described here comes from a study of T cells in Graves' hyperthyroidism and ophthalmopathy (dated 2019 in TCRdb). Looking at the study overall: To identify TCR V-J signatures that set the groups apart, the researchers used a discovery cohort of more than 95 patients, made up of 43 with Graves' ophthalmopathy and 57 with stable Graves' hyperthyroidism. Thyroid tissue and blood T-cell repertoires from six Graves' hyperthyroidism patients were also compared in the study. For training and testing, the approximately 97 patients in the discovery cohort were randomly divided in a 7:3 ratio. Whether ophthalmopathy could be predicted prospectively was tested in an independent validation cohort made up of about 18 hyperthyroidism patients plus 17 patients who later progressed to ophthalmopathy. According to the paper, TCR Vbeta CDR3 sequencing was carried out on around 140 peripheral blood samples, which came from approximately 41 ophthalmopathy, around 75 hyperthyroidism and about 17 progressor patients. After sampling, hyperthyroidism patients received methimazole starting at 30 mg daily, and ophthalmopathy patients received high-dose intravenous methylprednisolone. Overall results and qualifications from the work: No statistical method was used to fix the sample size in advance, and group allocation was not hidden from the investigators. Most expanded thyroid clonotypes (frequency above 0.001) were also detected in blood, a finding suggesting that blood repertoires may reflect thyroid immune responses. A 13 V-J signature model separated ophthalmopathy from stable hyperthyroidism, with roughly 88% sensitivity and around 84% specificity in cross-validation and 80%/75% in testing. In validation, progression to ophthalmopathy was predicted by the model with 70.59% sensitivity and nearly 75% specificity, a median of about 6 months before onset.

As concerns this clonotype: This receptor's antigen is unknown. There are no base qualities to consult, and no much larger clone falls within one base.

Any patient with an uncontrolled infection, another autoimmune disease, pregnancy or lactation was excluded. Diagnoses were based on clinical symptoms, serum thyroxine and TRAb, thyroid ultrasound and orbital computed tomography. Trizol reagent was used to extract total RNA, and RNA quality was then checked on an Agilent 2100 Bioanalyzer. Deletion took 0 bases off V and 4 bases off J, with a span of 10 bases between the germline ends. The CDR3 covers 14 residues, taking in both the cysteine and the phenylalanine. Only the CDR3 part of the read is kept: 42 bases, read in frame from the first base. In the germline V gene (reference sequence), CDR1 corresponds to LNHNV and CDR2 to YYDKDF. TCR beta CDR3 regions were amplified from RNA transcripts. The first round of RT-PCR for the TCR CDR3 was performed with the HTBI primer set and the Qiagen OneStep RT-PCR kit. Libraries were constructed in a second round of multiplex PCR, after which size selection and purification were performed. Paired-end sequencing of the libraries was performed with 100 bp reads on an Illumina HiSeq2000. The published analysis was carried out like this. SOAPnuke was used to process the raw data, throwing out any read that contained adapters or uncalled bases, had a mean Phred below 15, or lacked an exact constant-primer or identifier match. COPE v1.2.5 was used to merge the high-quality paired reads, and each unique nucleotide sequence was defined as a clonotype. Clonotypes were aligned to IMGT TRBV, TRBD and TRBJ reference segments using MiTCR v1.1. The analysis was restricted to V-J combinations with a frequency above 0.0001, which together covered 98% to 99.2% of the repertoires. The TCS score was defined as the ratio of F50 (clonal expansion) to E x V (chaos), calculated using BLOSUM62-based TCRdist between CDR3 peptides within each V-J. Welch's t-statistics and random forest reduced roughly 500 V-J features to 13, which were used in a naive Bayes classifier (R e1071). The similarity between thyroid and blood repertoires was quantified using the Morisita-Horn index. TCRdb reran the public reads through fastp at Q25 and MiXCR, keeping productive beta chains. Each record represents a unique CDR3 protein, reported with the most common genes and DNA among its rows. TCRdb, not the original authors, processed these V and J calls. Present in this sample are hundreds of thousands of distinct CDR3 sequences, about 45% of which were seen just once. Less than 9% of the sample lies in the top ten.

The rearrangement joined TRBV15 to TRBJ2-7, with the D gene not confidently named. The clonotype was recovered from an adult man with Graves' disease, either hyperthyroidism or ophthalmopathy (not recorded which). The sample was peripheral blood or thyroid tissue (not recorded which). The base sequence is TGTGCCACCAGCAGAGATCTGGCAGGATACGAGCAGTACTTC. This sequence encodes CATSRDLAGYEQYF. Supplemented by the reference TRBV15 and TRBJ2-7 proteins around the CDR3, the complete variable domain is DAMVIQNPRYQVTQFGKPVTLSCSQTLNHNVMYWYQQKSSQAPKLLFHYYDKDFNNEADTPDNFQSRRPNTSFCFLDIRSPGLGDTAMYLCATSRDLAGYEQYFGPGTRLTVT.